This TCR beta chain was retrieved from a study of cytomegalovirus exposure and HLA in healthy donors. Findings of the study overall: Links to common viral pathogens appeared, in a later analysis, for several of the most significant clusters. A later analysis revealed that TCR association rates differed between HLA loci, peaking at DRB1 and bottoming out at HLA-C. Researchers reportedly found TCR beta sequences accurately predicted most subjects' HLA-A and HLA-B alleles. CMV antigen specificity was confirmed in vitro for a few CMV-associated chains.

Turning to this clone: The antigen is unknown.

J was trimmed by 2 bases and V by 0 bases; bases with no gene match: 17. The CDR3 has 20 amino acids. Germline V gene data show CDR1 as SGHRS and CDR2 as YFSETQ. The PCR made use of 60 Vbeta and 13 Jbeta primers. Here immunoSEQ multiplex PCR was the method, and the copy in TCRdb shows in-frame clones only, minus some. The sample comprises 150,000 to 200,000 clones, approximately 84% of which are singletons, and under 7% rests with the top ten. The TCR was taken from a woman aged 25 to 39 in good health and CMV-seropositive. The V gene is TRBV5-1, the J gene TRBJ2-3, with 8 positions matching TRBD1. The sequencing sample was made of PBMCs. For the CDR3, the DNA is TGCGCCAGCAGCTTGGTAGCAGGGGGCATCAACCTATATGTCACAGATACGCAGTATTTT. Translation gives CASSLVAGGINLYVTDTQYF.